The 6 T cell receptor beta chains given below trace back to one sample, sequenced in a study of blood T cell repertoires in COVID-19. Data came from immunoSEQ multiplex PCR; TCRdb stores just in-frame clones and leaves some out. The data show approximately 240,000 clones, about 93% seen once. The sequencing input was peripheral blood. The origin of the receptors is a young man with COVID-19, enrolled during active disease.

The chain joins TRBV5-4 to TRBJ1-2; TRBD1 might be the D (6 bases). This CDR3 is built from 16 residues. The V end lost 4 bases, the J end lost 0 bases, and 16 bases lay between the germline ends. Germline assignment: CDR1 SGHNT and CDR2 YYREEE (reference sequence). CDR3 bases: TGTGCCAGCAGCCCAGGGGAGGGGCGAGCTAACTATGGCTACACCTTC. This sequence encodes CASSPGEGRANYGYTF.

The chain uses TRBV6-5 and TRBJ1-2; D is unresolved. The germline CDR1 and CDR2 sequences are MNHEY and SVGAGI. This CDR3 has 14 amino acids. Trimming stripped 0 bases from V and 7 bases from J, with 12 bases between. In nucleotides, the CDR3 is TGTGCCAGCAGTTACTCGGGAGGGTCCAGTGGCTACACCTTC. Protein sequence: CASSYSGGSSGYTF.

This clone was recorded only once. The rearrangement uses TRBV28 and TRBJ1-6; D ambiguous. In germline, CDR1 is MDHEN, CDR2 SYDVKM. Deletions cut 3 bases from V and 8 bases from J, with 11 bases between. The CDR3 has 14 amino acids. Here the CDR3 DNA reads TGTGCCAGCAGTTTCAGAGGGTCTGATTCACCCCTCCACTTT. This sequence encodes CASSFRGSDSPLHF.

The rearrangement links TRBV5-4 to TRBJ1-1; maybe TRBD1 (6 bases). Germline V gives CDR1 SGHNT, CDR2 YYREEE (reference sequence). V lost 4 bases and J 6 bases, leaving 16 bases between the germline ends. The CDR3 is 14 amino acids. CDR3 sequence (DNA): TGTGCCAGCAGCCTACAGGGTGGCTATTCTGAAGCTTTCTTT. Translating gives CASSLQGGYSEAFF.

The chain employs TRBV12-5 and TRBJ1-6, with TRBD1 as a possible D gene (5 bases). CDR3 length equals 17 residues. Germline values: CDR1 LGHNT, CDR2 FRNRAP. Trimming removed 2 bases from V and 9 bases from J, with 20 bases in between. The CDR3 nucleotides are TGTGCTAGTGGTTTGTTCAGGGTTGCGATTGGAATTTCACCCCTCCACTTT. Protein: CASGLFRVAIGISPLHF.

This clone was detected once. The V call is TRBV5-6, the J call TRBJ1-2; D might be TRBD1 (6 bases). This CDR3 has 14 amino acids. Germline values: CDR1 SGHDT, CDR2 YYEEEE. Trimming shortened V by 5 bases and J by 6 bases, and 17 bases separated the two germline ends. The CDR3 DNA sequence: TGTGCCAGCAGATCGACAGGTTACCCCCATGGCTACACCTTC. It specifies CASRSTGYPHGYTF.